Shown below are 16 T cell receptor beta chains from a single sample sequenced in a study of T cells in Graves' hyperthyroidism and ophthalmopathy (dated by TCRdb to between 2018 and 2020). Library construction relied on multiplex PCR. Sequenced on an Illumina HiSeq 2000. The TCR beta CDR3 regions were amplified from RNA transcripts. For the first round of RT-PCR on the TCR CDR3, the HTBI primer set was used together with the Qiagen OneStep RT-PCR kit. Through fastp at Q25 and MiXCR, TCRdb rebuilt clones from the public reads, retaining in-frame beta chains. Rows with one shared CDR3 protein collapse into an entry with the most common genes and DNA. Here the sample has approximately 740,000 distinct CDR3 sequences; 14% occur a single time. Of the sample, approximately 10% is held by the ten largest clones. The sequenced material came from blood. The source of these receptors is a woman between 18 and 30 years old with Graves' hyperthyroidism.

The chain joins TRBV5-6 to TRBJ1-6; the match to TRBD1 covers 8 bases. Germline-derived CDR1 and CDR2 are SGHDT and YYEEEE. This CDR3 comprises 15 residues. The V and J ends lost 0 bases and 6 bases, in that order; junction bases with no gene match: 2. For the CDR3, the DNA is TGTGCCAGCAGCTTGGTGGGACAGGTTAATTCACCCCTCCACTTT. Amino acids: CASSLVGQVNSPLHF.

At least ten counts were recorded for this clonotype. For the CDR3, the DNA is TGTGCCAGCAGGTCCGGACTAGCGGGAGGGCCGGAGGAGCTGTTTTTT. Translating it yields CASRSGLAGGPEELFF. The rearrangement uses TRBV6-1 and TRBJ2-2; 15 nucleotides align to TRBD2. Per germline, CDR1 MNHNS and CDR2 SASEGT. Unmatched junction bases numbered 9, after V lost 6 bases and J lost 10 bases. The CDR3 is 16 amino acids.

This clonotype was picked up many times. CDR3 sequence reads: CAWGQTRVNEQFF. The CDR3 DNA reads as TGTGCCTGGGGTCAAACGAGGGTCAATGAGCAGTTCTTC. V and J are TRBV30 and TRBJ2-1; D perhaps matches TRBD2 (5 bases). CDR3 length: 13 residues. V lost 5 bases, J lost 6 bases, and 14 bases lay in between. The germline V gene has CDR1 GTSNPN and CDR2 SVGIG (reference sequence).

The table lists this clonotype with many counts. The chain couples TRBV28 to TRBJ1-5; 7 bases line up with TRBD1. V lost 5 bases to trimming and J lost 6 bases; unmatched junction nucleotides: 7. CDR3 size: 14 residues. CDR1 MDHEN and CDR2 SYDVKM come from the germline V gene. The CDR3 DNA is TGTGCCAGCAGTAACCACGACAGGGCTCAGCCCCAGCATTTT. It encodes CASSNHDRAQPQHF.

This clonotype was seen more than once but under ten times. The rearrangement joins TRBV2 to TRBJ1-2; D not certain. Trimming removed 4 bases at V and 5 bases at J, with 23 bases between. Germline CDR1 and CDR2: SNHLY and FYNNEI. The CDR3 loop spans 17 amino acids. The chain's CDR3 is CASSGAGTELVEYGYTF. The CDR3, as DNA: TGTGCCAGCAGTGGGGCGGGTACAGAATTGGTCGAGTATGGCTACACCTTC.

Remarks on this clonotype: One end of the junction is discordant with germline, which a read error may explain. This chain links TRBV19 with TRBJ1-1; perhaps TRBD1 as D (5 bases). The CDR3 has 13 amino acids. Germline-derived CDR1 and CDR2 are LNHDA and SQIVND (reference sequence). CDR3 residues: CASSGPGTAEASF. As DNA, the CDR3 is TGTGCCAGTAGTGGTCCCGGGACTGCTGAAGCTTCCTTT.

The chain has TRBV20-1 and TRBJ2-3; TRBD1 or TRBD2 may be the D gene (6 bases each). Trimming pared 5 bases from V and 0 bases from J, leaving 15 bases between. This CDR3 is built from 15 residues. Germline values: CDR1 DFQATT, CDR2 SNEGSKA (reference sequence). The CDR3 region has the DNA TGCAGTGCTTCATCGGGGGCGGCTAGCACAGATACGCAGTATTTT. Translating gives CSASSGAASTDTQYF.

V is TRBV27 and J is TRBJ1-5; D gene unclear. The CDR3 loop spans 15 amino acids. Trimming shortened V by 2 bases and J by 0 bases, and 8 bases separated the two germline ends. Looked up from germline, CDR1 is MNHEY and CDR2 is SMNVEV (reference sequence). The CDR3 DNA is TGTGCCAGCAGTTTACGGAGCGGTAGCAATCAGCCCCAGCATTTT. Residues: CASSLRSGSNQPQHF.

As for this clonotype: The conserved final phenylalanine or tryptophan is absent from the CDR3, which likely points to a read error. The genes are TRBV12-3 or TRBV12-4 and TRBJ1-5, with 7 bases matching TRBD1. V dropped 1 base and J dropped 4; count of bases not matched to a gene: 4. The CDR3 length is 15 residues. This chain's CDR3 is CASSLGARGNQPQHL. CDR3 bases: TGTGCCAGCAGTTTAGGCGCCAGGGGGAATCAGCCCCAGCATCTT.

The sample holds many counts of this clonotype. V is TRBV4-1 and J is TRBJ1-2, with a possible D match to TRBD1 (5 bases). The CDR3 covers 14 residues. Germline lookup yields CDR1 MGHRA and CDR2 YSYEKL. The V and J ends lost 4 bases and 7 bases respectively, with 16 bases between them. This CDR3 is CASSRAYGGRGYTF. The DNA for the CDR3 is TGCGCCAGCAGCCGAGCGTACGGGGGTCGTGGCTACACCTTC.

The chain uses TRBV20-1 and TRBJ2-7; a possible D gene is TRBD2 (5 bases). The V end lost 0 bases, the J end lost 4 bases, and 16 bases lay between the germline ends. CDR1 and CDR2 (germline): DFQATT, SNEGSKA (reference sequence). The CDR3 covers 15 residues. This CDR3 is CSARDRGRWEYEQYF. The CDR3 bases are TGCAGTGCTAGAGATCGAGGGAGATGGGAATACGAGCAGTACTTC.

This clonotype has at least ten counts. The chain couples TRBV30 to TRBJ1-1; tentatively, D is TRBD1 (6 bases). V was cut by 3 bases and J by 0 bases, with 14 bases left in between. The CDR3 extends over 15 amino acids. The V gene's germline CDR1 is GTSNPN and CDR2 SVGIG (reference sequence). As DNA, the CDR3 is TGTGCCTGGAGGGACAGACGGAATATGAACACTGAAGCTTTCTTT. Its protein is CAWRDRRNMNTEAFF.

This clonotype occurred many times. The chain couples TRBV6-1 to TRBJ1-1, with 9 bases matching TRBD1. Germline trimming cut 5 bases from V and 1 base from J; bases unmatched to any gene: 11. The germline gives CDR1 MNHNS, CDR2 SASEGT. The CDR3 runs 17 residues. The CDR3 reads CASSLTGGAVENTEAFF. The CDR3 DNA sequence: TGTGCCAGCAGTCTAACAGGGGGCGCGGTGGAGAACACTGAAGCTTTCTTT.

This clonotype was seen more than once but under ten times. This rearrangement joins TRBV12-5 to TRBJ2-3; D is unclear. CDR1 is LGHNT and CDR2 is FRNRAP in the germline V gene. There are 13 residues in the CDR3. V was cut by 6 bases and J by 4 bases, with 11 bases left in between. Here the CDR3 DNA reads TGTGCTAGTGGCTCCGACATTCCAGATACGCAGTATTTT. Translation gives CASGSDIPDTQYF. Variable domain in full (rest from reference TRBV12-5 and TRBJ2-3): DARVTQTPRHKVTEMGQEVTMRCQPILGHNTVFWYRQTMMQGLELLAYFRNRAPLDDSGMPKDRFSAEMPDATLATLKIQPSEPRDSAVYFCASGSDIPDTQYFGPGTRLTVL.

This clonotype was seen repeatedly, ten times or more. The CDR3 DNA sequence: TGTGCCAGCAGCTCCCCAAGAGCGGAGAACACCGGGGAGCTGTTTTTT. Amino acids: CASSSPRAENTGELFF. The chain couples TRBV11-2 to TRBJ2-2, with D possibly being TRBD2 (5 bases). The CDR3 length is 16 residues. Germline V gene data show CDR1 as SGHAT and CDR2 as FQNNGV. V was pared by 4 bases and J by 1 base, with 13 bases between. The complete variable domain, with remaining parts taken from reference TRBV11-2 and TRBJ2-2, reads EAGVAQSPRYKIIEKRQSVAFWCNPISGHATLYWYQQILGQGPKLLIQFQNNGVVDDSQLPKDRFSAERLKGVDSTLKIQPAKLEDSAVYLCASSSPRAENTGELFFGEGSRLTVL.

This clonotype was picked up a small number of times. CDR3 coding DNA: TGTGCCAGCAGCGCCGGCCCGGGACAGGAGACCCAGTACTTC. Protein product: CASSAGPGQETQYF. The chain links TRBV3-1 to TRBJ2-5, with TRBD1 identical over 7 bases. This CDR3 comprises 14 residues. Germline trimming cut 5 bases from V and 5 bases from J; bases unmatched to any gene: 8. Germline V lookup: CDR1 LGHDT, CDR2 YNNKEL (reference sequence).